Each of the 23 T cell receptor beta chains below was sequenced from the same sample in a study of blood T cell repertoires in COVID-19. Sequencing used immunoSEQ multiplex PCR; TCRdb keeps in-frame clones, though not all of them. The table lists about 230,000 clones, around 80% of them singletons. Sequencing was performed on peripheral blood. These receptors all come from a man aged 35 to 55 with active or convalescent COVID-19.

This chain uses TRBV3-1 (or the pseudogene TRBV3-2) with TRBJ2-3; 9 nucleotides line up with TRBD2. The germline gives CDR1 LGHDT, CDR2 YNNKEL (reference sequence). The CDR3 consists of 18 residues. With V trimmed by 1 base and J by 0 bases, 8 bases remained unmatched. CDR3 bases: TGTGCCAGCAGCCAAGTAATGGTTGCGGGAGGGAGCACAGATACGCAGTATTTT. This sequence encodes CASSQVMVAGGSTDTQYF.

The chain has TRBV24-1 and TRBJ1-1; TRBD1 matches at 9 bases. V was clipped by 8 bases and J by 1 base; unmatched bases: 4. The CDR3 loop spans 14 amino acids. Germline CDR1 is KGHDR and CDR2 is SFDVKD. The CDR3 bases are TGTGCCACCACTTGGGACAGGGCGAACACTGAAGCTTTCTTT. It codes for CATTWDRANTEAFF.

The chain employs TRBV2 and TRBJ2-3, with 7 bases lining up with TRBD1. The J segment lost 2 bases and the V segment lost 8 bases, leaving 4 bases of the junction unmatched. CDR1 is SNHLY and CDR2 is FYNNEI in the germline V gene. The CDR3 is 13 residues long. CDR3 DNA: TGTGCCAGCCAGGGACAGCCCACAGATACGCAGTATTTT. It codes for CASQGQPTDTQYF. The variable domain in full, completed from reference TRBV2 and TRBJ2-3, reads EPEVTQTPSHQVTQMGQEVILRCVPISNHLYFYWYRQILGQKVEFLVSFYNNEISEKSEIFDDQFSVERPDGSNFTLKIRSTKLEDSAMYFCASQGQPTDTQYFGPGTRLTVL.

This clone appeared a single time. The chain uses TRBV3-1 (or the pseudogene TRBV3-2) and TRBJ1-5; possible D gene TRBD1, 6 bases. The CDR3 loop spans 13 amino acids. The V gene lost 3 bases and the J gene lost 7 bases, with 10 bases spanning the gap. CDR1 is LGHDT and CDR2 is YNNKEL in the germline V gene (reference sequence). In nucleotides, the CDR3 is TGTGCCAGCAGCCAGGGGGCTCGGCAGCCCCAGCATTTT. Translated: CASSQGARQPQHF.

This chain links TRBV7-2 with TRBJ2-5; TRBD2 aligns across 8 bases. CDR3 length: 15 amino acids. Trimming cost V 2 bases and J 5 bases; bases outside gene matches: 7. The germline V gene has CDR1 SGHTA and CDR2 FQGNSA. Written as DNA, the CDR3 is TGTGCCAGCAGCTTATCGGGACTAGGTTCGGAGACCCAGTACTTC. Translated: CASSLSGLGSETQYF.

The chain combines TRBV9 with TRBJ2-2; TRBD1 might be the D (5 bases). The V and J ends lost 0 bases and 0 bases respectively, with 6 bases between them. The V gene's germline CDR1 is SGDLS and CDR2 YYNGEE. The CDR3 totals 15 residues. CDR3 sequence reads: CASSVGGANTGELFF. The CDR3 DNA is TGTGCCAGCAGCGTAGGGGGCGCGAACACCGGGGAGCTGTTTTTT.

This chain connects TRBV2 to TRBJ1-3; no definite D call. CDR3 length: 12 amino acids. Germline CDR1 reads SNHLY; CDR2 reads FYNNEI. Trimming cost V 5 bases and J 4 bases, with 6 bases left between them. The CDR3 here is CASSLQGNTIYF. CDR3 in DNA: TGTGCCAGCAGTTTACAGGGAAACACCATATATTTT. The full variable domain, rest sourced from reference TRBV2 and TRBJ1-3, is EPEVTQTPSHQVTQMGQEVILRCVPISNHLYFYWYRQILGQKVEFLVSFYNNEISEKSEIFDDQFSVERPDGSNFTLKIRSTKLEDSAMYFCASSLQGNTIYFGEGSWLTVV.

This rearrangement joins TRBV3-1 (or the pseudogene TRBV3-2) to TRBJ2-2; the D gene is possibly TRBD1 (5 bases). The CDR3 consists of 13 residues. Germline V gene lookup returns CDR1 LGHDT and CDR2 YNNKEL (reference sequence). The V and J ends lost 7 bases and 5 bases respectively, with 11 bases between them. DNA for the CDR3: TGTGCCAGCACTAAAAAGGGGACCGGGGAGCTGTTTTTT. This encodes CASTKKGTGELFF.

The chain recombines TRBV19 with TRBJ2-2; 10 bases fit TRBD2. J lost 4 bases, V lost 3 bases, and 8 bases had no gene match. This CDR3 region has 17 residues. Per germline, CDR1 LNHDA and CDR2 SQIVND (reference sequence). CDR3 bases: TGTGCCAGTAGTATCTCAGCGGGAGGGGGTGGCACCGGGGAGCTGTTTTTT. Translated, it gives CASSISAGGGGTGELFF.

The CDR3 DNA reads as TGCGCCAGCAGCCAAGGACTGGACACCATATATTTT. Protein: CASSQGLDTIYF. This chain uses TRBV4-1 with TRBJ1-3; the D is unclear. This CDR3 is 12 amino acids long. Trimming took off 1 base at V and 8 bases at J, with 6 bases between the two ends. Germline-derived CDR1 and CDR2 are MGHRA and YSYEKL.

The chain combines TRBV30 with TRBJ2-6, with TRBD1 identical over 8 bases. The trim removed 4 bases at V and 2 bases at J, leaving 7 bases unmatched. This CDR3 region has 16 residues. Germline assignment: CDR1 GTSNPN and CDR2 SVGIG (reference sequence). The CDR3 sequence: CAWTWSGGAGANVLTF. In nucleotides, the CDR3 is TGTGCCTGGACTTGGTCAGGGGGCGCTGGGGCCAACGTCCTGACTTTC.

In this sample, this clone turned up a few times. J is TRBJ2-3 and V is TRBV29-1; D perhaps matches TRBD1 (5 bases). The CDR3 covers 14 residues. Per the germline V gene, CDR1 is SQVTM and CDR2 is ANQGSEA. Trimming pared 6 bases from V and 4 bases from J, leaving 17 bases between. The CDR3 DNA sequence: TGCAGCGTGGGCCAGGGTTCGGTTGCAGATACGCAGTATTTT. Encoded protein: CSVGQGSVADTQYF.

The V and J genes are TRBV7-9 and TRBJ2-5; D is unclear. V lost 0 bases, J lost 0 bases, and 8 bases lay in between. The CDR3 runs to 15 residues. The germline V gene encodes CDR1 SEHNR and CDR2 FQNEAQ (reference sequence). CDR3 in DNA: TGTGCCAGCAGCTTAGCGGCACAGAACCAAGAGACCCAGTACTTC. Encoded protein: CASSLAAQNQETQYF.

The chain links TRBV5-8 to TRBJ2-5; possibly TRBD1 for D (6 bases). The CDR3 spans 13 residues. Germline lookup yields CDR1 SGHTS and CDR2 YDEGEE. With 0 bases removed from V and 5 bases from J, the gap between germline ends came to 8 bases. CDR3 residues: CASSLGGPETQYF. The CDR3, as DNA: TGTGCCAGCAGCTTGGGGGGGCCTGAGACCCAGTACTTC.

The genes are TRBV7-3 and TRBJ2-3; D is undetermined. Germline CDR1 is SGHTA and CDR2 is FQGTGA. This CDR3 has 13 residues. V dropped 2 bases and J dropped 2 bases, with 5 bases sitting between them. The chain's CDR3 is CASSLEATDTQYF. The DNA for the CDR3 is TGTGCCAGCAGCTTAGAGGCCACAGATACGCAGTATTTT.

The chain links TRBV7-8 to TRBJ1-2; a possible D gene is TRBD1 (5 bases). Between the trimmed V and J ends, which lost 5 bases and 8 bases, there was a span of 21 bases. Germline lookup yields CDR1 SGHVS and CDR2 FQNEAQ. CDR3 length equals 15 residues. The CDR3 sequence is CASSQRSEGEGGYTF. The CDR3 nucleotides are TGTGCCAGCAGCCAGCGATCGGAAGGGGAAGGCGGCTACACCTTC.

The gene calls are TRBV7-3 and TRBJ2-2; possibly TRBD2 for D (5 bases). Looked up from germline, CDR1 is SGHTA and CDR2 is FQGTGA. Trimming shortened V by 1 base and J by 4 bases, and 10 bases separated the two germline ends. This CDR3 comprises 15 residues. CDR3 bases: TGTGCCAGCAGCTTAATGATTGGGAGCACCGGGGAGCTGTTTTTT. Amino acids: CASSLMIGSTGELFF.

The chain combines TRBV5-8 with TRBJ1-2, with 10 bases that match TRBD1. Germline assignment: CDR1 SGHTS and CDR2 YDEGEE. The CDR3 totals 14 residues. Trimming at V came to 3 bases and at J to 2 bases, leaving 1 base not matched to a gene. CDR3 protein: CASSSGQGNYGYTF. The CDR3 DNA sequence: TGTGCCAGCAGCTCGGGACAGGGGAACTATGGCTACACCTTC.

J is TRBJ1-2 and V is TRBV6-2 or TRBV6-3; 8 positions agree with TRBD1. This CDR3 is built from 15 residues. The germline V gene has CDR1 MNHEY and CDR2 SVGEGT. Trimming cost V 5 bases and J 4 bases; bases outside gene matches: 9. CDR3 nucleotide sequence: TGTGCCAGCAGTCGAAACCAGGGACAGGCCTATGGCTACACCTTC. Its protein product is CASSRNQGQAYGYTF.

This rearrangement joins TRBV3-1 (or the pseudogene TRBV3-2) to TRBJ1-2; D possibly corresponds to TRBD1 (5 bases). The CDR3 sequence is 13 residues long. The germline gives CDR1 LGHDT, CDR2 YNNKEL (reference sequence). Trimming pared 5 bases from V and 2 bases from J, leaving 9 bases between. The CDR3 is CASSGHANYGYTF. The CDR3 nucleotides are TGTGCCAGCAGCGGACACGCGAACTATGGCTACACCTTC.

Written as DNA, the CDR3 is TGTGCCAGTACAGCCAGGGGGCTAGGTAATGAAAAACTGTTTTTT. It codes for CASTARGLGNEKLFF. The V call is TRBV19, the J call TRBJ1-4, with 8 positions matching TRBD1. CDR1 and CDR2 from the germline V gene are LNHDA and SQIVND (reference sequence). The J segment lost 4 bases and the V segment lost 7 bases, leaving 8 bases of the junction unmatched. The CDR3 runs 15 residues.

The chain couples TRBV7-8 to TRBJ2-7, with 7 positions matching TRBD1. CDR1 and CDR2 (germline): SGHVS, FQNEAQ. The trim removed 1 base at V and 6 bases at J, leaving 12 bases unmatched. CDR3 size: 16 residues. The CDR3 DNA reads TGTGCCAGCAGCTTAGGGAACAGGGGTAGCCTATCCGAGCAGTACTTC. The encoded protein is CASSLGNRGSLSEQYF.

The CDR3 DNA follows: TGTGCCAGCAGTTACTTGCGCGGAGCCTACGAGCAGTACTTC. It encodes CASSYLRGAYEQYF. J is TRBJ2-7 and V is TRBV6-2 or TRBV6-3; no clear D. The CDR3 is made up of 14 amino acids. Germline CDR1 is MNHEY and CDR2 is SVGEGT. Between the trimmed V and J ends, which lost 1 base and 2 bases, there was a span of 9 bases.